The 8 T cell receptor beta chains listed next were all sequenced from one sample in a study of blood T cell repertoires in COVID-19. Repertoires were generated with immunoSEQ multiplex PCR, while TCRdb's copy carries only in-frame clones and drops some. This table holds about 92,000 clones, about 85% found once. Sequences were obtained from peripheral blood. These receptors originate from a man of 80 years or more with acute or convalescent COVID-19.

The J gene is TRBJ1-1, the V gene TRBV7-8; weak D call: TRBD1 (5 bases). V lost 4 bases and J lost 7, with 25 bases in between. Germline V lookup: CDR1 SGHVS, CDR2 FQNEAQ. The CDR3 contains 17 residues. The CDR3 nucleotides read TGTGCCAGCAGCTCGGCGGGGATGGGACCCGGAGCAGGTGAAGCTTTCTTT. Translation: CASSSAGMGPGAGEAFF. Together with reference TRBV7-8 and TRBJ1-1, the CDR3 gives the full variable domain: GAGVSQSPRYKVAKRGQDVALRCDPISGHVSLFWYQQALGQGPEFLTYFQNEAQLDKSGLPSDRFFAERPEGSVSTLKIQRTQQEDSAVYLCASSSAGMGPGAGEAFFGQGTRLTVV.

This rearrangement joins TRBV7-9 to TRBJ2-2; TRBD1 matches 8 bases. The CDR3 is 15 residues long. Germline assignment: CDR1 SEHNR and CDR2 FQNEAQ (reference sequence). The J segment lost 4 bases and the V segment lost 3 bases, leaving 4 bases of the junction unmatched. This CDR3 reads CASSFGQGVTGELFF. As DNA, the CDR3 is TGTGCCAGCAGCTTCGGACAGGGAGTCACCGGGGAGCTGTTTTTT.

The rearrangement links TRBV7-2 to TRBJ1-2; 7 nucleotides match TRBD1. In germline, CDR1 is SGHTA, CDR2 FQGNSA. V lost 4 bases, J lost 6 bases, and 14 bases stayed unmatched. There are 16 residues in the CDR3. The CDR3 DNA reads TGTGCCAGCAGCTCCCAAACAGGGGCGGCTCCCAATGGCTACACCTTC. The encoded protein is CASSSQTGAAPNGYTF.

The chain has TRBV7-6 and TRBJ2-6; 10 bases match TRBD1. Germline CDR1 reads SGHVS; CDR2 reads FNYEAQ. The CDR3 is made up of 18 amino acids. V dropped 0 bases and J dropped 1; count of bases not matched to a gene: 3. The CDR3 spells CASSLAGGQGSGANVLTF. Here the CDR3 DNA reads TGTGCCAGCAGCTTAGCGGGGGGACAGGGGTCTGGGGCCAACGTCCTGACTTTC.

The chain combines TRBV18 with TRBJ2-5; D gene uncertain. V was trimmed by 1 base and J by 5 bases, leaving 14 bases between them. Germline V gene data show CDR1 as KGHSH and CDR2 as LQKENI. CDR3 length: 15 amino acids. The CDR3 coding sequence is TGTGCCAGCTCACCACTTTACAATTTGAAGGAGACCCAGTACTTC. It is translated as CASSPLYNLKETQYF.

This rearrangement joins TRBV24-1 to TRBJ2-7, with 7 bases aligning to TRBD1. After removal of 3 bases from V and 1 base from J, the junction contained 5 bases not matched to a gene. Per the germline V gene, CDR1 is KGHDR and CDR2 is SFDVKD. The CDR3 runs 15 residues. This chain's CDR3 is CATSDRSGQSYEQYF. CDR3 coding DNA: TGTGCCACCAGTGATCGATCGGGACAGTCCTACGAGCAGTACTTC.

This chain connects TRBV28 to TRBJ1-1, with D perhaps matching TRBD1 (6 bases). The CDR3 covers 15 residues. Germline CDR1 is MDHEN and CDR2 is SYDVKM. V lost 7 bases, J lost 0 bases, and 15 bases lay in between. CDR3 sequence (DNA): TGTGCCAGCACCTCGGGGGGGGCCATGAACACTGAAGCTTTCTTT. This sequence encodes CASTSGGAMNTEAFF.

This clone was counted only a few times. This chain uses TRBV6-5 with TRBJ2-7; no clear D gene. Trimming cost V 4 bases and J 3 bases, with 13 bases left between them. Germline CDR1 MNHEY, CDR2 SVGAGI. This CDR3 spans 14 amino acids. The CDR3 DNA sequence: TGTGCCAGCAGTTCCCGTTGGAGCCACTACGAGCAGTACTTC. Protein sequence: CASSSRWSHYEQYF.